This TCR beta chain was sequenced for a study of somatic mutations in cytotoxic T cells in rheumatoid arthritis. At the level of the study: Immediately following diagnosis and ahead of any treatment, patient blood (under 31 ml EDTA) was drawn.

Produced via immunoSEQ multiplex PCR; TCRdb's table is partial and in-frame only. The profile shows under 20,000 clones, about 80% of them singletons. Germline CDR1 is SGHAT and CDR2 is FQNNGV. V shed 5 bases and J shed 2 bases, with 17 bases lying between them. The CDR3 is made up of 16 amino acids. The sample taken for sequencing was CD8+ T cells sorted from blood. This TCR was sampled from an adult with rheumatoid arthritis. This chain connects TRBV11-2 to TRBJ2-3, with D maybe TRBD2 (5 bases). This CDR3 reads CASSDGRGGYTDTQYF. CDR3 bases: TGTGCCAGCAGCGATGGACGGGGTGGGTACACAGATACGCAGTATTTT.